A selection of T cell receptor beta chains follows, all from one sample in a study of CDR3 diversity in severe acne. TCRdb reanalysed the PCR reads using MiXCR and keeps one entry per CDR3 protein. The sample has some 90,000 distinct CDR3 sequences; roughly half are singletons. The sample consisted of blood. The receptors come from a male donor in good health, serving as a control. The CDR3 runs from the conserved cysteine through the conserved F or W. A D gene is named only where the DNA matches it firmly. Clone sizes are given selectively: once, few, many, or a class where the clone is expanded.

V	D	J	size	CDR3	DNA
TRBV7-9	TRBD1	TRBJ1-1	-	CASSQTGEGTEAFF	TGTGCCAGCAGCCAGACAGGGGAGGGCACTGAAGCTTTCTTT
TRBV19	-	TRBJ1-5	few	CASSSSGGNQPQHF	TGTGCCAGTAGTAGCTCGGGGGGCAATCAGCCCCAGCATTTT
TRBV5-1	-	TRBJ2-7	many	CASSLEIPYEQYF	TGCGCCAGCAGCTTGGAGATTCCCTACGAGCAGTACTTC
TRBV7-2	-	TRBJ2-1	-	CASSEGGGFGEQFF	TGTGCCAGCAGCGAGGGGGGGGGCTTTGGGGAGCAGTTCTTC
TRBV12-3/TRBV12-4	TRBD1	TRBJ1-5	-	CASSFRGRSGNQPQHF	TGTGCCAGCAGTTTCAGGGGGCGCTCTGGCAATCAGCCCCAGCATTTT
TRBV12-3/TRBV12-4	TRBD2	TRBJ2-3	few	CASRGLASGHTQYF	TGTGCCAGCAGGGGTTTGGCTAGCGGGCATACGCAGTATTTT
TRBV13	-	TRBJ2-3	many	CASSLGGAGDTQYF	TGTGCCAGCAGCTTAGGGGGGGCCGGAGATACGCAGTATTTT
TRBV19	TRBD1	TRBJ1-1	-	CASSIGTGREYTEAFF	TGTGCTAGTAGCATCGGGACAGGGCGAGAGTACACTGAAGCTTTCTTT
TRBV7-2	TRBD2	TRBJ2-7	many	CASSPGGLAGALTYEQYF	TGTGCCAGCAGCCCTGGGGGGCTAGCGGGAGCCCTAACCTACGAGCAGTACTTC
TRBV11-2	-	TRBJ1-5	many	CASSLGSNQPQHF	TGTGCCAGCAGCTTAGGGTCCAATCAGCCCCAGCATTTT
TRBV14	-	TRBJ1-2	-	CASSPQNYGYTF	TGTGCCAGCAGCCCTCAAAACTATGGCTACACCTTC
TRBV29-1	TRBD1	TRBJ2-7	few	CSAWDSGYEQYF	TGCAGCGCCTGGGACAGTGGATACGAGCAGTACTTC
TRBV27	TRBD1	TRBJ2-4	many	CASKRTGADIQYF	TGTGCCAGCAAACGGACAGGGGCGGACATTCAGTACTTC
TRBV7-9	-	TRBJ1-1	-	CASIEDTEAFF	TGTGCCAGCATCGAGGACACTGAAGCTTTCTTT
TRBV20-1	-	TRBJ2-7	-	CSARDRAGGYEQYF	TGCAGTGCTAGAGATCGCGCTGGGGGCTACGAGCAGTACTTC
TRBV19	TRBD1	TRBJ1-5	-	CASSRGQGEAQPQHF	TGTGCCAGTAGTCGTGGACAGGGGGAGGCTCAGCCCCAGCATTTT
TRBV19	-	TRBJ2-2	many	CASNIMTSAGELFF	TGTGCCAGTAATATTATGACGTCCGCCGGGGAGCTGTTTTTT
TRBV20-1	TRBD2	TRBJ2-7	-	CSASMRGGSSYEQYF	TGCAGTGCTAGTATGCGGGGGGGAAGCTCCTACGAGCAGTACTTC
TRBV9	TRBD1	TRBJ2-7	once	CASSPDRVAYEQYF	TGTGCCAGCAGCCCAGACAGGGTTGCGTACGAGCAGTACTTC
TRBV4-1	-	TRBJ1-2	many	CASSQAQDNYGYTF	TGCGCCAGCAGCCAAGCGCAGGACAACTATGGCTACACCTTC
TRBV29-1	-	TRBJ1-3	many	CSVEDPGNTIYF	TGCAGCGTTGAAGATCCGGGAAACACCATATATTTT
TRBV20-1	-	TRBJ1-6	once	CSATSGSGTNSPLHF	TGCAGTGCTACTAGCGGGAGTGGGACCAATTCACCCCTCCACTTT
TRBV28	-	TRBJ1-5	few	CASNRRFRSNQPQHF	TGTGCCAGCAACCGACGATTCCGGAGCAATCAGCCCCAGCATTTT
TRBV12-3/TRBV12-4	-	TRBJ2-5	-	CASSFNETQYF	TGTGCCAGCAGTTTTAATGAGACCCAGTACTTC
TRBV24-1	TRBD2	TRBJ2-1	-	CATEGTTARYEQFF	TGTGCCACCGAGGGGACTACGGCCAGGTATGAGCAGTTCTTC
TRBV29-1	TRBD2	TRBJ2-2	-	CSAVAGGTNTGELFF	TGCAGCGCTGTAGCGGGAGGAACGAACACCGGGGAGCTGTTTTTT
TRBV4-2	TRBD1	TRBJ2-7	-	CASSQGDRNYEQYF	TGTGCCAGCAGCCAAGGGGACAGAAACTACGAGCAGTACTTC
TRBV19	-	TRBJ2-7	-	CASSPNPYAQYF	TGTGCCAGTAGCCCCAACCCCTACGCGCAGTACTTC
TRBV12-3/TRBV12-4	TRBD2	TRBJ2-5	few	CASSSRLTSGREVRETQYF	TGTGCCAGCAGCTCGCGGTTGACTAGCGGGAGAGAGGTCAGAGAGACCCAGTACTTC
TRBV24-1	-	TRBJ2-7	-	CATRGERRDSYEQYF	TGTGCCACCAGGGGGGAGCGGCGGGACTCCTACGAGCAGTACTTC
TRBV9	-	TRBJ1-5	few	CASSVGSGNQPQHF	TGTGCCAGCAGCGTAGGGTCTGGCAATCAGCCCCAGCATTTT
TRBV5-1	-	TRBJ1-1	once	CASSLDRLDTEAFF	TGCGCCAGCAGCTTGGACAGGCTGGACACTGAAGCTTTCTTT
TRBV5-4	-	TRBJ1-1	-	CASRGWNTEAFF	TGTGCCAGCCGTGGGTGGAACACTGAAGCTTTCTTT
TRBV5-1	TRBD2	TRBJ2-7	medium-sized	CASSLGGGSLYEQYF	TGCGCCAGCAGCTTGGGCGGGGGATCCCTCTACGAGCAGTACTTC
TRBV7-8	-	TRBJ1-2	-	CASSLIGQAAGYTF	TGTGCCAGCAGCTTAATTGGCCAAGCCGCTGGCTACACCTTC
TRBV4-1	-	TRBJ2-7	many	CASSQTASYEQYF	TGCGCCAGCAGCCAGACTGCCTCCTACGAGCAGTACTTC
TRBV29-1	-	TRBJ2-1	-	CSWDYNEQFF	TGCAGCTGGGACTACAATGAGCAGTTCTTC
TRBV11-2	-	TRBJ2-5	few	CASSNTVLGTQYF	TGTGCCAGCAGCAACACCGTGTTGGGGACCCAGTACTTC
TRBV7-9	-	TRBJ2-3	-	CASTLTSGATDTQYF	TGTGCCAGCACCCTAACGTCTGGGGCCACAGATACGCAGTATTTT
TRBV6-1	TRBD1	TRBJ1-5	many	CASSEGQGGSEPQHF	TGTGCCAGCAGTGAAGGTCAGGGGGGTTCCGAGCCCCAGCATTTT
TRBV7-9	-	TRBJ2-2	-	CASSLAGGAENTGELFF	TGTGCCAGCAGCTTAGCGGGGGGAGCGGAGAACACCGGGGAGCTGTTTTTT
TRBV27	-	TRBJ2-3	many	CASSPISGSTDTQYF	TGTGCCAGCAGTCCTATCTCGGGTAGCACAGATACGCAGTATTTT
TRBV5-8	-	TRBJ2-7	few	CASSFRDSGREQYF	TGTGCCAGCAGCTTCCGGGACAGCGGGCGGGAGCAGTACTTC
TRBV20-1	TRBD2	TRBJ2-5	-	CSAVAPPGGPETQYF	TGCAGTGCCGTAGCCCCCCCGGGAGGACCAGAGACCCAGTACTTC
TRBV3-1	TRBD1	TRBJ2-7	-	CASSPIRTGGAYEQYF	TGTGCCAGCAGCCCGATTAGGACAGGGGGCGCGTACGAGCAGTACTTC
TRBV19	-	TRBJ1-1	-	CASSSGAAPDTEAFF	TGTGCCAGTAGTTCTGGGGCGGCACCGGACACTGAAGCTTTCTTT
TRBV20-1	-	TRBJ1-5	-	CSARVEREPYEHF	TGCAGTGCTAGAGTGGAAAGGGAGCCCTACGAGCATTTT
TRBV15	-	TRBJ1-3	-	CAASRDSHSGNTIYF	TGTGCCGCCAGCAGAGACAGCCACTCTGGAAACACCATATATTTT
TRBV29-1	-	TRBJ2-2	many	CSVQGNTGELFF	TGCAGCGTTCAGGGGAACACCGGGGAGCTGTTTTTT
TRBV20-1	-	TRBJ2-5	-	CSARAAGGQETQYF	TGCAGTGCTAGAGCAGCAGGGGGGCAAGAGACCCAGTACTTC